A single sample is the source of the 11 T cell receptor beta chains below, sequenced in a study of T-cell memory formation after mild COVID-19. TCRdb redid the calling of the 5' RACE reads with MiXCR, one entry per CDR3 protein. The sample records 250,000 to 300,000 distinct CDR3 sequences, around 16% being singletons. What was sequenced was PBMCs or a T cell subset sorted from them (not recorded which). These receptors came from a young man who had mild COVID-19 (a few samples of this study predate the infection). Cell type and time point are not known.

The genes are TRBV20-1 and TRBJ2-5; 13 nucleotides match TRBD2. Trimming at V came to 6 bases and at J to 5 bases, leaving 9 bases not matched to a gene. In germline, CDR1 is DFQATT, CDR2 SNEGSKA (reference sequence). The CDR3 has 15 amino acids. CDR3 nucleotide sequence: TGCAGTGCCCCGGGACTAGCGGGGATCTTGGAGACCCAGTACTTC. It encodes CSAPGLAGILETQYF.

Here the CDR3 DNA reads TGTGCCAGCTCACCATCCAGCGACCAAGAGACCCAGTACTTC. This encodes CASSPSSDQETQYF. V gene TRBV18 combines with J gene TRBJ2-5; D remains ambiguous. The CDR3 contains 14 residues. The V gene lost 2 bases and the J gene lost 0 bases, with 7 bases spanning the gap. Germline V gene data show CDR1 as KGHSH and CDR2 as LQKENI. Full variable domain (rest looked up from reference TRBV18 and TRBJ2-5): NAGVMQNPRHLVRRRGQEARLRCSPMKGHSHVYWYRQLPEEGLKFMVYLQKENIIDESGMPKERFSAEFPKEGPSILRIQQVVRGDSAAYFCASSPSSDQETQYFGPGTRLLVL.

This chain connects TRBV6-2 or TRBV6-3 to TRBJ2-7; 10 bases map to TRBD2. The J segment lost 3 bases and the V segment lost 6 bases, leaving 2 bases of the junction unmatched. Germline V gene data show CDR1 as MNHEY and CDR2 as SVGEGT. The length of the CDR3 is 13 residues. The CDR3 sequence: CASRPSGGYEQYV. The CDR3 nucleotides are TGTGCCAGCAGACCTAGCGGGGGCTACGAGCAGTACGTC.

The chain combines TRBV10-3 with TRBJ1-6; TRBD1 matches at 7 bases. V trimming: 6 bases; J trimming: 7 bases; junction bases outside the gene matches: 3. The CDR3 is 13 amino acids. Per germline, CDR1 ENHRY and CDR2 SYGVKD. In nucleotides, the CDR3 is TGTGCCATCAGCGACAGGGAAAATTCACCCCTCCACTTT. Its protein product is CAISDRENSPLHF.

The V gene is TRBV6-2 or TRBV6-3, the J gene TRBJ1-5; 7 positions match TRBD1. The CDR3 runs 14 residues. The germline gives CDR1 MNHEY, CDR2 SVGEGT. V shed 5 bases, J shed 6 bases, and the junction held 7 bases outside the gene matches. The CDR3 DNA reads TGTGCCAGCAGTGCCGACAGGGTTTTTCAGCCCCAGCATTTT. Translated: CASSADRVFQPQHF.

This clonotype was observed at least ten times. The rearrangement uses TRBV5-6 and TRBJ2-1; 15 nucleotides align to TRBD2. V was clipped by 3 bases and J by 5 bases; unmatched bases: 3. The germline CDR1 and CDR2 sequences are SGHDT and YYEEEE. The CDR3 is 16 residues long. The CDR3 nucleotides read TGTGCCAGCAGCTGGGGACTAGCGGGGGGAAACAATGAGCAGTTCTTC. Protein sequence: CASSWGLAGGNNEQFF.

V usage is TRBV3-1 and J usage is TRBJ1-2; no reliable D call. The CDR3 contains 13 residues. The V end was cut by 3 bases, the J end by 6 bases, with 11 bases between. Germline assignment: CDR1 LGHDT and CDR2 YNNKEL (reference sequence). The CDR3 loop is CASSQAGGNGYTF. In DNA form, the CDR3 reads TGTGCCAGCAGCCAGGCTGGCGGAAATGGCTACACCTTC. Drawing the rest from reference TRBV3-1 and TRBJ1-2, the complete variable domain is DTAVSQTPKYLVTQMGNDKSIKCEQNLGHDTMYWYKQDSKKFLKIMFSYNNKELIINETVPNRFSPKSPDKAHLNLHINSLELGDSAVYFCASSQAGGNGYTFGSGTRLTVV.

This clonotype appeared many times. J is TRBJ2-5 and V is TRBV5-4; the D gene is possibly TRBD1 (6 bases). Looked up from germline, CDR1 is SGHNT and CDR2 is YYREEE (reference sequence). The CDR3 sequence is 14 residues long. V lost 0 bases and J 5 bases, leaving 11 bases between the germline ends. CDR3 coding DNA: TGTGCCAGCAGCTTGGCAGGGGCGACGGAGACCCAGTACTTC. Encoded protein: CASSLAGATETQYF.

This clonotype was seen only a few times. The rearrangement links TRBV12-3 or TRBV12-4 to TRBJ2-2; no clear D gene. V lost 5 bases and J lost 5, with 9 bases in between. The CDR3 totals 13 residues. CDR3 amino acids: CASSPGPTGELFF. CDR3 bases: TGTGCCAGCAGTCCCGGTCCGACCGGGGAGCTGTTTTTT.

This clonotype was seen a few times. The chain couples TRBV12-3 or TRBV12-4 to TRBJ2-3; 7 nucleotides align to TRBD2. This CDR3 spans 16 amino acids. Germline trimming cut 4 bases from V and 0 bases from J; bases unmatched to any gene: 7. The CDR3 loop is CASSSTQRGSTDTQYF. The CDR3 nucleotides read TGTGCCAGCAGTTCTACCCAGCGGGGAAGCACAGATACGCAGTATTTT.

This chain links TRBV29-1 with TRBJ1-4; 9 bases are shared with TRBD1. Germline V CDR1 and CDR2: SQVTM, ANQGSEA. The CDR3 is made up of 13 amino acids. After removal of 6 bases from V and 5 bases from J, the junction contained 4 bases not matched to a gene. CDR3 in DNA: TGCAGCGTCACCGGGACAGGGAATGAAAAACTGTTTTTT. It encodes CSVTGTGNEKLFF.